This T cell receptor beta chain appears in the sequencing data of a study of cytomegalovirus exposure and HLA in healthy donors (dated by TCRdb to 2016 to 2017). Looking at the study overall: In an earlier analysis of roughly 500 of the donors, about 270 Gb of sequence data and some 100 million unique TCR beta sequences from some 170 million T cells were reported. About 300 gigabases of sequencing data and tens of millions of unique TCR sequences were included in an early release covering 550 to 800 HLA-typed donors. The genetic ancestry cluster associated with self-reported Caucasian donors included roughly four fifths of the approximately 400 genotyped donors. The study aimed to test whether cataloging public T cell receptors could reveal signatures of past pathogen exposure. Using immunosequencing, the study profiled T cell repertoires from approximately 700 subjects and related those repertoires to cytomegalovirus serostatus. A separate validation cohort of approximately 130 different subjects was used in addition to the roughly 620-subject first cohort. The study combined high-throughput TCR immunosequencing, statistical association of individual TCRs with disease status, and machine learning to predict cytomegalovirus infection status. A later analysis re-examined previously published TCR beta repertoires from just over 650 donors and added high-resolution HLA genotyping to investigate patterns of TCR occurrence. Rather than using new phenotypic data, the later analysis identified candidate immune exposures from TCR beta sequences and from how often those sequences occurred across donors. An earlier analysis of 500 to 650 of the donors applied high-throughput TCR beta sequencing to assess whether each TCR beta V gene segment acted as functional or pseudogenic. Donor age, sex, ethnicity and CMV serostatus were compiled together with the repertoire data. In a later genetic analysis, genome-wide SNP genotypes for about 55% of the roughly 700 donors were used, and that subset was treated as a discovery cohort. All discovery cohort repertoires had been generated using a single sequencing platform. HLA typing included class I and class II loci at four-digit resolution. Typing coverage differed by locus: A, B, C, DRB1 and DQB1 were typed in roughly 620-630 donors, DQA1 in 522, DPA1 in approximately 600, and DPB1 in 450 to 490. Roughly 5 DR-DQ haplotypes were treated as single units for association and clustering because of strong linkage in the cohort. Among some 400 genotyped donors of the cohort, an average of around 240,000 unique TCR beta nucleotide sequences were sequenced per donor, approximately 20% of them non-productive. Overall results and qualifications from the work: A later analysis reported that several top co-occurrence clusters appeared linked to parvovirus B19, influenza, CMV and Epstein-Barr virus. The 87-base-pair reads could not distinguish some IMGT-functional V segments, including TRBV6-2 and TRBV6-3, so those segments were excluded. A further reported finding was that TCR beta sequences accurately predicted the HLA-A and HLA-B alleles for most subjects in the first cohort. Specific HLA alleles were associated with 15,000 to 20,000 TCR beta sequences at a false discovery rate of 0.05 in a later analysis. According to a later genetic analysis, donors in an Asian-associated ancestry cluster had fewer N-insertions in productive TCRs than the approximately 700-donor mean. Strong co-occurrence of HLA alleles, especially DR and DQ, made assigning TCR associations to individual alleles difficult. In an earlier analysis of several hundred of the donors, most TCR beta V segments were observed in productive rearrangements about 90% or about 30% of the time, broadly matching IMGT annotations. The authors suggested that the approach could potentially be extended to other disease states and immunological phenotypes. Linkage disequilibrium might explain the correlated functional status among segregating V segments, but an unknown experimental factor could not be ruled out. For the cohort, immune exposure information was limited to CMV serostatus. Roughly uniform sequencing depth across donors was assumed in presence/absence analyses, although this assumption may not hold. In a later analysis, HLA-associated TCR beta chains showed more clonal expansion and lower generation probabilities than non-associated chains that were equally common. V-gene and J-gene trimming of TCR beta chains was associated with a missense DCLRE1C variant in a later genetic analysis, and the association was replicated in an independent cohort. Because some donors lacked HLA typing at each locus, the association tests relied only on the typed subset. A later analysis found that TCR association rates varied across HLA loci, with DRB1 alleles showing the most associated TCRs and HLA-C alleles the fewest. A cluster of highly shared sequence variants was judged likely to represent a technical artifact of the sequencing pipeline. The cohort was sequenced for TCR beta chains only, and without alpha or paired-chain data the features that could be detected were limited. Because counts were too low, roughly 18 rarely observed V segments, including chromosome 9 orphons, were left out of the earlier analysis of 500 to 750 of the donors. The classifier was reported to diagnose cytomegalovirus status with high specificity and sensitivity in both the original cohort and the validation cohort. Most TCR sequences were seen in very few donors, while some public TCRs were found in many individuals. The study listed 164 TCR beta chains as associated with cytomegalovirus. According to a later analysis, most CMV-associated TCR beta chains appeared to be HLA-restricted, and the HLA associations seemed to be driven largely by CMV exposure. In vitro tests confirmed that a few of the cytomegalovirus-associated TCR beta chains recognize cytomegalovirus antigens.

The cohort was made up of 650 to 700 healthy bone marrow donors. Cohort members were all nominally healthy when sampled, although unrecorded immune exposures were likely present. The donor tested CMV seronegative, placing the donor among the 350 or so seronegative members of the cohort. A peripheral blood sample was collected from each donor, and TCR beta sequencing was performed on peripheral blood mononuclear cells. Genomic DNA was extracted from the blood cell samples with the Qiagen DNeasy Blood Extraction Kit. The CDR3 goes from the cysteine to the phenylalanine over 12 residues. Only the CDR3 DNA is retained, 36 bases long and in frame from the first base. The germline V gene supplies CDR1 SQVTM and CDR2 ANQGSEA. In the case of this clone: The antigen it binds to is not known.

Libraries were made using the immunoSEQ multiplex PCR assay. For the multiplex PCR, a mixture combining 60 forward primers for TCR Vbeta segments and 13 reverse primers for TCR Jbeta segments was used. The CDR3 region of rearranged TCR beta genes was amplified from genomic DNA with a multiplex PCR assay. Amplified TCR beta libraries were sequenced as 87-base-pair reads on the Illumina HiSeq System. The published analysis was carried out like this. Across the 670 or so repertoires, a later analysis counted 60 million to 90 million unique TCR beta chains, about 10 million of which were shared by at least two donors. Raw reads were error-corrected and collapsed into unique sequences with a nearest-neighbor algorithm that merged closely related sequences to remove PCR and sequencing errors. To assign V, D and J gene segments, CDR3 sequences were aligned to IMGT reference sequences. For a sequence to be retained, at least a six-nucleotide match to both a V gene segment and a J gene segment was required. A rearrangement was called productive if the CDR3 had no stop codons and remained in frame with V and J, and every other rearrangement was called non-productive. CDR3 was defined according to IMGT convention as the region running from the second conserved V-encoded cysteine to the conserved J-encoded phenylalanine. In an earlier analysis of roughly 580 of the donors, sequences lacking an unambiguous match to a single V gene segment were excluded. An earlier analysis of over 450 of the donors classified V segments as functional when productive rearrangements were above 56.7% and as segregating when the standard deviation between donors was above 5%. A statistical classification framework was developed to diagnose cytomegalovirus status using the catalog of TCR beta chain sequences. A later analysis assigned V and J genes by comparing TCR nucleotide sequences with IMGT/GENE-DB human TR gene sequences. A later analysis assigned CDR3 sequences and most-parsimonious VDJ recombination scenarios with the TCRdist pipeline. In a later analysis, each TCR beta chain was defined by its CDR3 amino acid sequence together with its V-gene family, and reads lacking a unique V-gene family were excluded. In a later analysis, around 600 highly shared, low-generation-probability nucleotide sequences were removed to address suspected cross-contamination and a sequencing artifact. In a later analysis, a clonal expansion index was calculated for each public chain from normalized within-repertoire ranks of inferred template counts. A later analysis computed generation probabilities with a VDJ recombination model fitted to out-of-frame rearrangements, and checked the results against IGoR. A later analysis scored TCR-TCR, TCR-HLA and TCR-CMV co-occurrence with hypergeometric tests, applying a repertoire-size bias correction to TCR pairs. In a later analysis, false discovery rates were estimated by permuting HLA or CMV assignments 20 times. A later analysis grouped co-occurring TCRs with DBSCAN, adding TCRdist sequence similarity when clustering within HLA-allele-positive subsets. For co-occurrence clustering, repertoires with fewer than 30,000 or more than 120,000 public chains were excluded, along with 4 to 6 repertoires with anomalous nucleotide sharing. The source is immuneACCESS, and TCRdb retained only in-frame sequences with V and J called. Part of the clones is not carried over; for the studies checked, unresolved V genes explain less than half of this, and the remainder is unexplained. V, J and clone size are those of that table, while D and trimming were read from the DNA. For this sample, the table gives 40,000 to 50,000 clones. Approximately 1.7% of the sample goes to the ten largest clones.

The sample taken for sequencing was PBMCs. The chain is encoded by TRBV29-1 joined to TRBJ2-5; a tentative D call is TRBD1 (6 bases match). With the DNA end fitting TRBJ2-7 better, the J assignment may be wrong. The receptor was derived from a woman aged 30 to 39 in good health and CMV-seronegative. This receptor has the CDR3 CSVEGDTYEQYF. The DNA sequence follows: TGCAGCGTTGAAGGGGACACCTACGAGCAGTACTTC.